These 19 T cell receptor beta chains share one sample of origin, sequenced in a study of PD-1 blockade in mismatch repair-deficient tumors. Method: immunoSEQ multiplex PCR; TCRdb's copy keeps in-frame clones and lacks some. The table lists 50,000 to 75,000 clones, approximately 88% of them singletons. Sample: peripheral blood, taken 52 weeks after starting pembrolizumab. The receptors here all came from an adult with mismatch repair-deficient cancer.

This rearrangement joins TRBV23-1 to TRBJ2-1; a possible D gene is TRBD2 (6 bases). TRBV23-1 is an open reading frame whose function is uncertain. The CDR3 covers 19 residues. V shed 4 bases and J shed 1 base, with 23 bases lying between them. The CDR3 DNA reads TGCGCCAGCAGTCCCACCGTGAGTATCGGGAGTGAGTCCTACAATGAGCAGTTCTTC. Its protein product is CASSPTVSIGSESYNEQFF.

This clone was seen only a few times. The J gene is TRBJ2-7, the V gene TRBV29-1; tentatively, D is TRBD2 (6 bases). From germline, CDR1 is SQVTM and CDR2 ANQGSEA. CDR3 size: 12 residues. Trimming took off 3 bases at V and 5 bases at J, with 11 bases between the two ends. The CDR3: CSVEAERDEQYF. As DNA, the CDR3 is TGCAGCGTTGAGGCCGAGCGGGACGAGCAGTACTTC.

The chain has TRBV5-1 and TRBJ2-2; 8 bases fit TRBD2. Germline lookup yields CDR1 SGHRS and CDR2 YFSETQ. The ends lost 1 base at V and 4 bases at J; junction bases unmatched: 3. This CDR3 comprises 15 residues. This chain's CDR3 is CASSLPGGTTGELFF. The CDR3 nucleotides are TGCGCCAGCAGCTTGCCGGGGGGGACCACCGGGGAGCTGTTTTTT.

The chain couples TRBV5-4 to TRBJ2-5, with D tentatively TRBD1 (5 bases). Germline assignment: CDR1 SGHNT and CDR2 YYREEE (reference sequence). The CDR3 covers 14 residues. Trimming removed 0 bases at V and 6 bases at J, with 12 bases between. The CDR3 DNA reads as TGTGCCAGCAGCTTGGAGCAGGGCAGGCAGACCCAGTACTTC. Protein: CASSLEQGRQTQYF.

This CDR3 reads CASSTETSGRPYEQYF. CDR3 DNA sequence: TGCGCCAGCAGCACGGAGACTAGCGGGAGACCCTACGAGCAGTACTTC. This sequence joins TRBV4-1 and TRBJ2-5; 12 positions match TRBD2. Gene TRBJ2-7 matches the end of the DNA better, so the J call may be wrong. The CDR3 extends over 16 amino acids. The germline V gene has CDR1 MGHRA and CDR2 YSYEKL.

The gene calls are TRBV28 and TRBJ2-5; D remains ambiguous. CDR3 length: 14 residues. Germline V lookup: CDR1 MDHEN, CDR2 SYDVKM. V lost 6 bases and J 2 bases, leaving 13 bases between the germline ends. The CDR3 reads CASSRASRQETQYF. DNA of the CDR3: TGTGCCAGCAGCCGGGCCTCTAGGCAAGAGACCCAGTACTTC.

This rearrangement joins TRBV7-8 to TRBJ2-2, with D tentatively TRBD2 (5 bases). Looked up from germline, CDR1 is SGHVS and CDR2 is FQNEAQ. The V end was cut by 10 bases, the J end by 4 bases, with 13 bases between. The CDR3 runs to 13 residues. CDR3 in DNA: TGTGCCACCCGGCGGGTTGGCACCGGGGAGCTGTTTTTT. Its translation is CATRRVGTGELFF.

The chain couples TRBV2 to TRBJ2-5; possibly TRBD1 for D (6 bases). This CDR3 region has 15 residues. Trimming cost V 6 bases and J 5 bases, with 19 bases left between them. Germline V CDR1 and CDR2: SNHLY, FYNNEI. The CDR3 here is CASSPFTGSGETQYF. In DNA, the CDR3 is TGTGCCAGCAGCCCTTTTACAGGGTCCGGGGAGACCCAGTACTTC.

This chain connects TRBV4-2 to TRBJ2-7, with 14 bases fitting TRBD2. The CDR3 loop spans 16 amino acids. Germline trimming cut 4 bases from V and 6 bases from J; bases unmatched to any gene: 8. Germline CDR1 is LGHNA and CDR2 is YNFKEQ. CDR3 protein: CASSPRGLAGAAEQYF. In DNA form, the CDR3 reads TGTGCCAGCAGCCCCCGGGGACTAGCGGGAGCGGCCGAGCAGTACTTC.

The chain joins TRBV21-1 to TRBJ2-1; whether TRBD2, the table's D call, matches the DNA was not checked. TRBV21-1 has pseudogene status. The CDR3 is 17 amino acids. CDR3: CASSVLDREPHHNEQFF. The CDR3 DNA sequence: TGTGCCAGCAGCGTCCTGGATCGGGAGCCCCATCACAATGAGCAGTTCTTC.

This chain links TRBV19 with TRBJ2-1, with 7 bases aligning to TRBD2. There are 13 residues in the CDR3. Germline CDR1 is LNHDA and CDR2 is SQIVND (reference sequence). Trimming removed 0 bases from V and 12 bases from J; junction bases left unmatched: 5. CDR3 in DNA: TGTGCCAGTAGTATAGATCAAGGGAGGGGGCAGTTCTTC. Translating it yields CASSIDQGRGQFF.

This clone has just a few counts. CDR3 coding DNA: TGTGCCAGCAGCTTAGTTTCGAGGGAAAAACTGTTTTTT. Its protein product is CASSLVSREKLFF. The V call is TRBV5-6, the J call TRBJ1-4, with D unclear. With 2 bases removed from V and 8 bases from J, the gap between germline ends came to 10 bases. CDR3 length: 13 amino acids. Germline V lookup: CDR1 SGHDT, CDR2 YYEEEE.

The count of this clone is one. The V call is TRBV2, the J call TRBJ2-2, with 14 bases fitting TRBD2. From germline, CDR1 is SNHLY and CDR2 FYNNEI. The CDR3 extends over 17 amino acids. The J segment lost 5 bases and the V segment lost 4 bases, leaving 6 bases of the junction unmatched. The CDR3 sequence is CASSGLAGGPRTGELFF. CDR3 nucleotide sequence: TGTGCCAGCAGTGGACTAGCGGGAGGGCCGAGAACCGGGGAGCTGTTTTTT.

In DNA form, the CDR3 reads TGCGCCAGCAGCCCTGGGACAGGGAACTATGGCTACACCTTC. Translation gives CASSPGTGNYGYTF. V and J are TRBV5-1 and TRBJ1-2, with 9 bases fitting TRBD1. V lost 4 bases and J lost 2; bases outside the gene matches: 3. The CDR3 is 14 residues long. Germline CDR1 reads SGHRS; CDR2 reads YFSETQ. The complete variable domain, with remaining parts taken from reference TRBV5-1 and TRBJ1-2, reads KAGVTQTPRYLIKTRGQQVTLSCSPISGHRSVSWYQQTPGQGLQFLFEYFSETQRNKGNFPGRFSGRQFSNSRSEMNVSTLELGDSALYLCASSPGTGNYGYTFGSGTRLTVV.

This clone occurred once. The CDR3 DNA follows: TGTGCCAGCGAACGGACCGTGAACACTGAAGCTTTCTTT. Its translation is CASERTVNTEAFF. The genes are TRBV6-5 and TRBJ1-1; unclear D gene. The CDR3 covers 13 residues. Deletions cut 8 bases from V and 0 bases from J, with 10 bases between. The germline V gene encodes CDR1 MNHEY and CDR2 SVGAGI.

V usage is TRBV28 and J usage is TRBJ2-7; the D gene is possibly TRBD2 (6 bases). The CDR3 runs 13 residues. CDR1 and CDR2 from the germline V gene are MDHEN and SYDVKM. Between the trimmed V and J ends, which lost 6 bases and 7 bases, there was a span of 16 bases. The CDR3: CASRSGGYKEQYF. CDR3 DNA sequence: TGTGCCAGCAGGAGTGGAGGGTATAAGGAGCAGTACTTC.

The rearrangement uses TRBV9 and TRBJ2-2; D possibly corresponds to TRBD2 (5 bases). This CDR3 region has 16 residues. Deletions cut 1 base from V and 6 bases from J, with 16 bases between. In germline, CDR1 is SGDLS, CDR2 YYNGEE. The DNA of the CDR3 is TGTGCCAGCAGCGTAAATCCGGGATCTAGATCCGGGGAGCTGTTTTTT. Its translation: CASSVNPGSRSGELFF. Together with reference TRBV9 and TRBJ2-2, the CDR3 gives the full variable domain: DSGVTQTPKHLITATGQRVTLRCSPRSGDLSVYWYQQSLDQGLQFLIQYYNGEERAKGNILERFSAQQFPDLHSELNLSSLELGDSALYFCASSVNPGSRSGELFFGEGSRLTVL.

This clone showed up just once. This rearrangement joins TRBV12-5 to TRBJ2-7; TRBD1 agrees at 10 bases. The J segment lost 5 bases and the V segment lost 3 bases, leaving 13 bases of the junction unmatched. In germline, CDR1 is LGHNT, CDR2 FRNRAP. The length of the CDR3 is 17 residues. The CDR3: CASGFLLPGTGDHEQYF. DNA of the CDR3: TGTGCTAGTGGTTTCCTCCTACCCGGGACAGGGGACCACGAGCAGTACTTC.

This clone appeared a few times. The genes are TRBV6-5 and TRBJ1-1; 7 bases are shared with TRBD1. Trimming removed 8 bases from V and 2 bases from J; junction bases left unmatched: 2. The CDR3 sequence is 12 residues long. Germline V CDR1 and CDR2: MNHEY, SVGAGI. CDR3 nucleotide sequence: TGTGCCAGCTACAGGGGAAACACTGAAGCTTTCTTT. It specifies CASYRGNTEAFF.